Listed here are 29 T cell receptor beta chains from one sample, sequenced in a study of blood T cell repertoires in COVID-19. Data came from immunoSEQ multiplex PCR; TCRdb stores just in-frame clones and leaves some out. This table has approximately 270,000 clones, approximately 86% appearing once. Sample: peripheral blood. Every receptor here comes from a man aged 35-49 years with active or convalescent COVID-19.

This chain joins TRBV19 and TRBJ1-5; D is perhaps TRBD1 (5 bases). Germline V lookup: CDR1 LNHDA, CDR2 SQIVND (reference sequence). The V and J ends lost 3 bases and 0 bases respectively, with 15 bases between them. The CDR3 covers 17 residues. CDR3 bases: TGTGCCAGTAGTATGTCCAGGGTCCAATATAGCAATCAGCCCCAGCATTTT. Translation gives CASSMSRVQYSNQPQHF.

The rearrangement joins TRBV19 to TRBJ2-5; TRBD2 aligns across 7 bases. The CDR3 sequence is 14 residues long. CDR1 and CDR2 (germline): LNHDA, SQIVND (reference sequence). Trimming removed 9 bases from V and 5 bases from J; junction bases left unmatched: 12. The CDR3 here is CASTGSGNVETQYF. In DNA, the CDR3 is TGTGCCAGCACCGGGAGCGGGAACGTCGAGACCCAGTACTTC.

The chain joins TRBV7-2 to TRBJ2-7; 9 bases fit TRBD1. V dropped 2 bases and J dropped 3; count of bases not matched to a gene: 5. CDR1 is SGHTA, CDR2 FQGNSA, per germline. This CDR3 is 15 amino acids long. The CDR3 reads CASSLTGGYLYEQYF. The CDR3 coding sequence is TGTGCCAGCAGCTTAACAGGGGGCTACCTCTACGAGCAGTACTTC. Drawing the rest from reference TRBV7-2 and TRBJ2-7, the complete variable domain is GAGVSQSPSNKVTEKGKDVELRCDPISGHTALYWYRQSLGQGLEFLIYFQGNSAPDKSGLPSDRFSAERTGGSVSTLTIQRTQQEDSAVYLCASSLTGGYLYEQYFGPGTRLTVT.

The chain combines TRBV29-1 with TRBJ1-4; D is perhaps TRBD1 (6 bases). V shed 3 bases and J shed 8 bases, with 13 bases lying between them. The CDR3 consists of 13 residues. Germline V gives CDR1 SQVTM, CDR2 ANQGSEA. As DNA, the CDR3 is TGCAGCGTTGAGGGCGGGGGGCGAGAAAAACTGTTTTTT. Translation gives CSVEGGGREKLFF.

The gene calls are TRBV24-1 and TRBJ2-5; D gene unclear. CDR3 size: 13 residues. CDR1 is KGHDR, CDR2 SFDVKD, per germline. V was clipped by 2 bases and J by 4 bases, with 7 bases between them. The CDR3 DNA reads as TGTGCCACCAGTGATTCGCCGGGAGAGACCCAGTACTTC. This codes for CATSDSPGETQYF.

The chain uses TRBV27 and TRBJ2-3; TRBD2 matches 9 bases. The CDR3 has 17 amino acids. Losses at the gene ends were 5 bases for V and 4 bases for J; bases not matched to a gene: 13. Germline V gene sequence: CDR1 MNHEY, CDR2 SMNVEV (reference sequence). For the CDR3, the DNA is TGTGCCAGCAGTCCCTCTCGGCCTAGCGGGAAATCAGATACGCAGTATTTT. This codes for CASSPSRPSGKSDTQYF.

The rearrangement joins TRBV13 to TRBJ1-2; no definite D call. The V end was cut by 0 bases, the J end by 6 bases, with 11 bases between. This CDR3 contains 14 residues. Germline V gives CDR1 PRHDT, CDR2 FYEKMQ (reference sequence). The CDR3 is CASSLGRRLNGYTF. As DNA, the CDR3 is TGTGCCAGCAGCTTAGGGCGGAGACTGAATGGCTACACCTTC.

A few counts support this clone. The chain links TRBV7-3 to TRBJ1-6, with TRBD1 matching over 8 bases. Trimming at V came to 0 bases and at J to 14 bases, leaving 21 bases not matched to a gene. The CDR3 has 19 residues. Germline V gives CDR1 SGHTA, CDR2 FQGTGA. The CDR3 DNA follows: TGTGCCAGCAGCTTAACGAGCGTAGGGTGGACAGGGTACATCTTGGCCCTCCACTTT. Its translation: CASSLTSVGWTGYILALHF.

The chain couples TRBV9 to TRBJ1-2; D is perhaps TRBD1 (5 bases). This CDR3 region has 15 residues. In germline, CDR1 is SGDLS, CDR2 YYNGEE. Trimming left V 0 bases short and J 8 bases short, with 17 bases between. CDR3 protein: CASSVEYLGGEGYTF. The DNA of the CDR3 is TGTGCCAGCAGCGTAGAATATCTTGGGGGGGAAGGCTACACCTTC.

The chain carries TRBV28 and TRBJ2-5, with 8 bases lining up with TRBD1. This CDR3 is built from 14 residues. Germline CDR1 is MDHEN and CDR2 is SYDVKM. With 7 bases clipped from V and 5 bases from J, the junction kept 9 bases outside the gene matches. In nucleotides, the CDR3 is TGTGCCAGCACGAGGAGGACAGGGTATGAGACCCAGTACTTC. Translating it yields CASTRRTGYETQYF.

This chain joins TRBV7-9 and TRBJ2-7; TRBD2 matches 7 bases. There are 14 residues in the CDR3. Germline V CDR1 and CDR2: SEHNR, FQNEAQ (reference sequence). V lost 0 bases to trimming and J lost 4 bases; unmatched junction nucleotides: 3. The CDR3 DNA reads TGTGCCAGCAGCTTAGCGGGAGGGCCGTACGAGCAGTACTTC. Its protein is CASSLAGGPYEQYF. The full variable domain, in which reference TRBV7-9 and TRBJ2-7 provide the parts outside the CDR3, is DTGVSQNPRHKITKRGQNVTFRCDPISEHNRLYWYRQTLGQGPEFLTYFQNEAQLEKSRLLSDRFSAERPKGSFSTLEIQRTEQGDSAMYLCASSLAGGPYEQYFGPGTRLTVT.

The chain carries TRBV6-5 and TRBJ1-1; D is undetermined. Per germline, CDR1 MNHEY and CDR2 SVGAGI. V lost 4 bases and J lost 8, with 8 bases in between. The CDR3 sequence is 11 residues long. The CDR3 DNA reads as TGTGCCAGCAGTTTCAACAGAGAAGCTTTCTTT. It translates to CASSFNREAFF.

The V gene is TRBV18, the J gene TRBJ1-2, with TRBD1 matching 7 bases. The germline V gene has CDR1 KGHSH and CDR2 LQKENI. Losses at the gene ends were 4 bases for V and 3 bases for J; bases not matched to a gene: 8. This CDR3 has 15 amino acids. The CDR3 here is CASSQARGRDYGYTF. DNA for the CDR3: TGTGCCAGCTCACAAGCGAGGGGGCGAGACTATGGCTACACCTTC.

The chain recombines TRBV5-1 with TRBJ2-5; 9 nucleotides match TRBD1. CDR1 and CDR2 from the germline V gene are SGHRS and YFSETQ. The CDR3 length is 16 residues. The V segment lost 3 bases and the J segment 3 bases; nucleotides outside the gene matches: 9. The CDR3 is CASSWGDRDGEETQYF. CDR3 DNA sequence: TGCGCCAGCAGCTGGGGGGACAGGGATGGGGAAGAGACCCAGTACTTC.

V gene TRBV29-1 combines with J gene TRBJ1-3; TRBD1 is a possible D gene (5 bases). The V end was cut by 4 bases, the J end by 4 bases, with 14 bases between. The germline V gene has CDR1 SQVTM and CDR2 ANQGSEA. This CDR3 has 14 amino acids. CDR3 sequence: CSVADPDSGNTIYF. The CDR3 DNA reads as TGCAGCGTTGCTGATCCAGACAGCGGAAACACCATATATTTT.

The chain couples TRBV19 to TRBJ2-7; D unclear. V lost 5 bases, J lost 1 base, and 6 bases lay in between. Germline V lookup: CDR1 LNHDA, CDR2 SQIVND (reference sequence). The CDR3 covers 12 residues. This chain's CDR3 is CASSDESYEQYF. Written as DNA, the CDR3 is TGTGCCAGTAGTGATGAGTCCTACGAGCAGTACTTC.

CDR3 bases: TGCGCCAGCAGCCAAGTGGCAGCGGACTACGAGCAGTACTTC. Its protein product is CASSQVAADYEQYF. The chain combines TRBV4-1 with TRBJ2-7; tentatively, D is TRBD2 (5 bases). V was pared by 1 base and J by 3 bases, with 10 bases between. This CDR3 comprises 14 residues. In germline, CDR1 is MGHRA, CDR2 YSYEKL.

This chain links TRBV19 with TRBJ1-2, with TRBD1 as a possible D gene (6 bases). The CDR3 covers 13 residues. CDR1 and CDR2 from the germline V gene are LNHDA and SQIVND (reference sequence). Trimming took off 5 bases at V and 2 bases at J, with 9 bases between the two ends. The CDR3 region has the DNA TGTGCCAGTAGTGAAACAGGGAACTATGGCTACACCTTC. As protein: CASSETGNYGYTF. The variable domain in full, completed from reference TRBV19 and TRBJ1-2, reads DGGITQSPKYLFRKEGQNVTLSCEQNLNHDAMYWYRQDPGQGLRLIYYSQIVNDFQKGDIAEGYSVSREKKESFPLTVTSAQKNPTAFYLCASSETGNYGYTFGSGTRLTVV.

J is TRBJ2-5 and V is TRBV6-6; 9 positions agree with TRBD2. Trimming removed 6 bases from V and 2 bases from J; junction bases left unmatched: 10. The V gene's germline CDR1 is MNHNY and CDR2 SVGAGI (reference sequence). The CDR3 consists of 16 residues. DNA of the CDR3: TGTGCCAGCAGCCCAGGACTAGCGCGGGTTCAAGAGACCCAGTACTTC. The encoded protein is CASSPGLARVQETQYF.

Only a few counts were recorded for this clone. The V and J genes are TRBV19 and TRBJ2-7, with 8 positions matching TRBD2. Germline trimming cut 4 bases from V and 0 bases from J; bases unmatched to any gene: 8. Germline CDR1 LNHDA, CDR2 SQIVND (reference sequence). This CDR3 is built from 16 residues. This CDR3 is CASSTSLAGFSYEQYF. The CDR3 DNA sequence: TGTGCCAGTAGTACTTCTTTAGCGGGATTCTCCTACGAGCAGTACTTC.

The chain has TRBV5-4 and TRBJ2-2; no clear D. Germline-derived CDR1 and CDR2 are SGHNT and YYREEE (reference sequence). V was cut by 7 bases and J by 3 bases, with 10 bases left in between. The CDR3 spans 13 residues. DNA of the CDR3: TGTGCCAGCTACGACCTAGACACCGGGGAGCTGTTTTTT. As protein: CASYDLDTGELFF.

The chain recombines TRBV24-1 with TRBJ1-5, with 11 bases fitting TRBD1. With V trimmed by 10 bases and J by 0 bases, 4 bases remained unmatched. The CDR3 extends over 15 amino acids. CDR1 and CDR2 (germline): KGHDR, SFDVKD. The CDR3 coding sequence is TGTGCCACGGGGACAGGGGGATATAGCAATCAGCCCCAGCATTTT. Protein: CATGTGGYSNQPQHF.

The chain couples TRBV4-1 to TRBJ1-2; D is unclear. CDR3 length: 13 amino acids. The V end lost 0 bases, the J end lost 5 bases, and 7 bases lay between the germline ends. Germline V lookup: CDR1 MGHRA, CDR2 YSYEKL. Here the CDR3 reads CASSQDFGYGYTF. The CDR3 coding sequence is TGCGCCAGCAGCCAAGATTTCGGTTATGGCTACACCTTC.

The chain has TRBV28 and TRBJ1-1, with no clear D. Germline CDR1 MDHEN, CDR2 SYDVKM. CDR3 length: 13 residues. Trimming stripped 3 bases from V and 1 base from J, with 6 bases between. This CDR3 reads CASSFLRNTEAFF. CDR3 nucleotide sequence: TGTGCCAGCAGTTTTCTCAGGAACACTGAAGCTTTCTTT.

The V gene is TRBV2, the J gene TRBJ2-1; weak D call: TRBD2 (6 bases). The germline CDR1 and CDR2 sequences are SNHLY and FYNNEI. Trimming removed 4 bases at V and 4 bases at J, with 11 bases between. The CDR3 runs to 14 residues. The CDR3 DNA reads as TGTGCCAGCAGTGCGACTAGGGGATACAATGAGCAGTTCTTC. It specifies CASSATRGYNEQFF. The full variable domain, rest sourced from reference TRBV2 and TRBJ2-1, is EPEVTQTPSHQVTQMGQEVILRCVPISNHLYFYWYRQILGQKVEFLVSFYNNEISEKSEIFDDQFSVERPDGSNFTLKIRSTKLEDSAMYFCASSATRGYNEQFFGPGTRLTVL.

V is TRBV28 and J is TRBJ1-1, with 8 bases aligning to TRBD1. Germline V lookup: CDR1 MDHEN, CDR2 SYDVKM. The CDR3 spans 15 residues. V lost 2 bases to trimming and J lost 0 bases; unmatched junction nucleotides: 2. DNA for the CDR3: TGTGCCAGCAGTTTACAGGGGGCGATGAACACTGAAGCTTTCTTT. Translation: CASSLQGAMNTEAFF.

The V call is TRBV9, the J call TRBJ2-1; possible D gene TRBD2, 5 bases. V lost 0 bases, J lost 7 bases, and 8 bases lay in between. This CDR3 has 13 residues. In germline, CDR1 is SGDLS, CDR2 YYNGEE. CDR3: CASSVVGSNEQFF. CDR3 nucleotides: TGTGCCAGCAGCGTAGTGGGGAGTAATGAGCAGTTCTTC.

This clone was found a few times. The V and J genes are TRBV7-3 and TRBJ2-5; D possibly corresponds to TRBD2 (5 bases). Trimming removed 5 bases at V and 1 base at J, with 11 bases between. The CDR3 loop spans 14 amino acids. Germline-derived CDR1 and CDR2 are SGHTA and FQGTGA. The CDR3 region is CASSPTRFQETQYF. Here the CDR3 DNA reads TGTGCCAGCAGCCCAACTAGGTTCCAAGAGACCCAGTACTTC. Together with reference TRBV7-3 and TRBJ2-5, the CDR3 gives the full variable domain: GAGVSQTPSNKVTEKGKYVELRCDPISGHTALYWYRQSLGQGPEFLIYFQGTGAADDSGLPNDRFFAVRPEGSVSTLKIQRTERGDSAVYLCASSPTRFQETQYFGPGTRLLVL.

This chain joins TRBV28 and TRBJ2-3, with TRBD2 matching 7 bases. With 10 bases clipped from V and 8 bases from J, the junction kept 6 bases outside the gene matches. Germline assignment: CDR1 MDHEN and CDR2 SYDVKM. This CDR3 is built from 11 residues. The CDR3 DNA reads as TGTGCCACCGTTTCTAGCGGTACGCAGTATTTT. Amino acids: CATVSSGTQYF.